Below, 20 T cell receptor beta chains from the same sample are listed, as sequenced in a study of blood T cell repertoires in COVID-19. Assay: immunoSEQ multiplex PCR; the TCRdb copy retains only in-frame clones and omits some. The sample gives approximately 280,000 clones, more than 85% of which show up once; roughly 4.8% is in the top ten. Sequencing used peripheral blood. These receptors were taken from a man aged 40-55 years with acute or convalescent COVID-19.

The chain carries TRBV5-1 and TRBJ1-3; D gene ambiguous. Trimming took off 0 bases at V and 0 bases at J, with 4 bases between the two ends. Germline V gene lookup returns CDR1 SGHRS and CDR2 YFSETQ. The CDR3 spans 14 residues. The DNA of the CDR3 is TGCGCCAGCAGCTTGGGGCCCTCTGGAAACACCATATATTTT. Amino acid sequence: CASSLGPSGNTIYF.

V and J are TRBV14 and TRBJ2-7, with unresolved D. This CDR3 is 14 amino acids long. Per the germline V gene, CDR1 is SGHDN and CDR2 is FVKESK. Trimming took 4 bases from V and 2 from J, leaving 12 bases between them. In DNA form, the CDR3 reads TGTGCCAGCAGCCCCCTAGTGCCCACCTACGAGCAGTACTTC. Translated: CASSPLVPTYEQYF.

This clone was seen only once. The sample holds other DNA sequences that translate to the same CDR3. V usage is TRBV5-1 and J usage is TRBJ1-1; tentatively, D is TRBD1 (6 bases). V lost 5 bases, J lost 1 base, and 12 bases lay in between. Germline V lookup: CDR1 SGHRS, CDR2 YFSETQ. The CDR3 runs to 14 residues. The CDR3 DNA is TGCGCCAGCAGTCTGGACAGCCCGAACACTGAAGCTTTCTTT. It specifies CASSLDSPNTEAFF.

This sequence joins TRBV5-6 and TRBJ2-3, with TRBD2 identical over 7 bases. Germline trimming cut 5 bases from V and 1 base from J; bases unmatched to any gene: 7. The CDR3 is made up of 15 amino acids. Germline V gives CDR1 SGHDT, CDR2 YYEEEE. CDR3 amino acids: CASRPTRGGTDTQYF. The DNA of the CDR3 is TGTGCCAGCAGGCCAACTCGGGGGGGCACAGATACGCAGTATTTT. Looking up the rest from reference TRBV5-6 and TRBJ2-3 gives the full variable domain: DAGVTQSPTHLIKTRGQQVTLRCSPKSGHDTVSWYQQALGQGPQFIFQYYEEEERQRGNFPDRFSGHQFPNYSSELNVNALLLGDSALYLCASRPTRGGTDTQYFGPGTRLTVL.

This clone was observed once. The rearrangement uses TRBV29-1 and TRBJ2-3; TRBD2 agrees at 8 bases. The germline CDR1 and CDR2 sequences are SQVTM and ANQGSEA. Trimming took 6 bases from V and 3 from J; bases not matched to a gene: 11. The CDR3 runs 15 residues. CDR3 sequence (DNA): TGCAGCGTCAGCGGGGGCCCCTCCACAACAGATACGCAGTATTTT. This sequence encodes CSVSGGPSTTDTQYF.

This chain uses TRBV5-1 with TRBJ1-2, with D unresolved. The CDR3 has 16 amino acids. V dropped 3 bases and J dropped 3 bases, with 18 bases sitting between them. The germline CDR1 and CDR2 sequences are SGHRS and YFSETQ. The CDR3, as DNA: TGCGCCAGCAGCTATTGGACTTCTCGACGGGACTATGGCTACACCTTC. This gives the protein CASSYWTSRRDYGYTF.

V gene TRBV3-1 (or the pseudogene TRBV3-2) combines with J gene TRBJ2-1, with 8 bases aligning to TRBD2. V was pared by 3 bases and J by 9 bases, with 16 bases of the junction left unmatched. Germline CDR1 LGHDT, CDR2 YNNKEL (reference sequence). The CDR3 is 17 residues long. The CDR3 here is CASSHLGGIAGLTEQFF. CDR3 bases: TGTGCCAGCAGCCATCTAGGAGGTATAGCGGGGCTTACTGAGCAGTTCTTC.

The chain has TRBV28 and TRBJ1-3; TRBD1 matches at 7 bases. The CDR3 covers 14 residues. Per germline, CDR1 MDHEN and CDR2 SYDVKM. Losses at the gene ends were 5 bases for V and 5 bases for J; bases not matched to a gene: 6. The CDR3 region is CASSELQGRNTIYF. The CDR3 region has the DNA TGTGCCAGCAGTGAACTACAGGGGAGAAACACCATATATTTT.

This clone was counted a few times. This chain links TRBV6-5 with TRBJ1-6; 9 bases fit TRBD1. This CDR3 region has 15 residues. Germline CDR1 is MNHEY and CDR2 is SVGAGI. With V trimmed by 4 bases and J by 6 bases, 4 bases remained unmatched. CDR3 DNA: TGTGCCAGCAGTTTCGACAGGGGGGGTAATTCACCCCTCCACTTT. Encoded protein: CASSFDRGGNSPLHF.

The chain joins TRBV3-1 (or the pseudogene TRBV3-2) to TRBJ2-1; the match to TRBD1 covers 7 bases. This CDR3 spans 14 amino acids. In germline, CDR1 is LGHDT, CDR2 YNNKEL (reference sequence). After removal of 4 bases from V and 7 bases from J, the junction contained 7 bases not matched to a gene. CDR3 loop: CASSRGDSVNEQFF. The CDR3 nucleotides read TGTGCCAGCAGCCGAGGGGACAGTGTGAATGAGCAGTTCTTC.

This clone has a handful of counts. For the CDR3, the DNA is TGTGCCAGCAGCTTAGCTCAGGGGGCTGAAGCTTTCTTT. Amino acid sequence: CASSLAQGAEAFF. V usage is TRBV11-3 and J usage is TRBJ1-1; TRBD1 aligns across 7 bases. The CDR3 is 13 amino acids. Germline CDR1 reads SGHNT; CDR2 reads YENEEA. Losses at the gene ends were 1 base for V and 6 bases for J; bases not matched to a gene: 2.

The chain has TRBV27 and TRBJ2-3; 11 bases are shared with TRBD2. The ends lost 2 bases at V and 7 bases at J; junction bases unmatched: 8. The CDR3 sequence is 16 residues long. Germline CDR1 is MNHEY and CDR2 is SMNVEV (reference sequence). The chain's CDR3 is CASSLTSGGPGNTQYF. CDR3 nucleotides: TGTGCCAGCAGTTTAACTAGCGGGGGTCCGGGTAATACGCAGTATTTT.

This clone occurred once. This chain joins TRBV2 and TRBJ2-7; D remains unclear. Germline V lookup: CDR1 SNHLY, CDR2 FYNNEI. CDR3 size: 13 residues. Trimming cost V 1 base and J 2 bases, with 6 bases left between them. CDR3 amino acids: CASSEVQAYEQYF. The CDR3 DNA is TGTGCCAGCAGTGAAGTCCAGGCCTACGAGCAGTACTTC.

V usage is TRBV2 and J usage is TRBJ2-7; 7 positions match TRBD2. The germline CDR1 and CDR2 sequences are SNHLY and FYNNEI. Trimming at V came to 5 bases and at J to 0 bases, leaving 7 bases not matched to a gene. The CDR3 runs to 15 residues. CDR3 loop: CASSSRDYISYEQYF. As DNA, the CDR3 is TGTGCCAGCAGTTCCCGGGACTACATCTCCTACGAGCAGTACTTC.

J is TRBJ1-1 and V is TRBV25-1; TRBD1 might be the D (5 bases). Looked up from germline, CDR1 is MGHDK and CDR2 is SYGVNS. The V end lost 2 bases, the J end lost 4 bases, and 14 bases lay between the germline ends. This CDR3 has 15 residues. CDR3 bases: TGTGCCAGCAGTGAACCCCAGGGAGGGCTCACTGAAGCTTTCTTT. Translated: CASSEPQGGLTEAFF.

The chain recombines TRBV11-1 with TRBJ2-1; 9 nucleotides match TRBD2. J lost 4 bases, V lost 11 bases, and 9 bases had no gene match. The CDR3 is 14 amino acids. CDR1 and CDR2 (germline): SGHAT, FQDESV (reference sequence). The CDR3 DNA is TGTGCCGTCAAAGCTAGCGGGGAGTACAATGAGCAGTTCTTC. Encoded protein: CAVKASGEYNEQFF.

The rearrangement links TRBV7-9 to TRBJ2-3; 11 bases align to TRBD2. Per germline, CDR1 SEHNR and CDR2 FQNEAQ (reference sequence). J was trimmed by 6 bases and V by 2 bases; bases with no gene match: 10. This CDR3 contains 17 residues. Here the CDR3 reads CASSLYLAGGPRDTQYF. CDR3 sequence (DNA): TGTGCCAGCAGCTTATATCTAGCGGGGGGCCCCAGGGATACGCAGTATTTT.

This chain links TRBV3-1 (or the pseudogene TRBV3-2) with TRBJ1-1, with 7 bases fitting TRBD1. The CDR3 sequence is 14 residues long. Germline V gene lookup returns CDR1 LGHDT and CDR2 YNNKEL (reference sequence). V lost 6 bases to trimming and J lost 6 bases; unmatched junction nucleotides: 10. For the CDR3, the DNA is TGTGCCAGCAGACTGACAGGGAGAGGATCTGAAGCTTTCTTT. It is translated as CASRLTGRGSEAFF.

The chain links TRBV7-9 to TRBJ2-3; D unclear. Germline assignment: CDR1 SEHNR and CDR2 FQNEAQ (reference sequence). V was shortened by 0 bases and J by 1 base, with 14 bases between the two germline ends. This CDR3 has 17 amino acids. The CDR3 DNA reads TGTGCCAGCAGCTTAGCCCGAACTGCGGTGGGCACAGATACGCAGTATTTT. It yields the protein CASSLARTAVGTDTQYF.

For the CDR3, the DNA is TGTGCCAGCAGCCCGGTGGCGGTCACCGGGGAGCTGTTTTTT. This gives the protein CASSPVAVTGELFF. The gene calls are TRBV5-4 and TRBJ2-2; D is unresolved. Germline lookup yields CDR1 SGHNT and CDR2 YYREEE (reference sequence). This CDR3 region has 14 residues. The germline V and J ends were trimmed by 4 bases and 4 bases, with 11 bases remaining between them.